These 20 T cell receptor beta chains came from one sample sequenced in a study of response to subunit inactivated influenza vaccine (dated by TCRdb to 2016 to 2018). Library method: RT-PCR. TCRdb names Illumina HiSeq 2500 as the instrument used. TCRdb reprocessed the public reads (quality trimming at Q25 with fastp, clone calling with MiXCR) and kept in-frame beta chains. Each CDR3 protein gets just one entry, which takes the most common genes and DNA from the rows behind it. The sample table shows about 190,000 distinct CDR3 sequences, and 14% are seen once. Roughly 24% of the sample is in the top ten clones. The sample in question was CD8+ T cells sorted from PBMCs, obtained 5 to 6 days after vaccination. These receptors were collected from a man aged 45-65 years who received an inactivated influenza vaccine. Donor details come from another sample of the same person, matched by shared clones.

The V gene is TRBV29-1, the J gene TRBJ2-5; 8 nucleotides line up with TRBD2. The CDR3 loop spans 18 amino acids. CDR1 is SQVTM and CDR2 is ANQGSEA in the germline V gene. J lost 0 bases, V lost 4 bases, and 16 bases had no gene match. CDR3 region: CSVVFGGGPYTYQETQYF. CDR3 DNA sequence: TGCAGCGTTGTGTTCGGGGGGGGCCCTTATACCTACCAAGAGACCCAGTACTTC.

V usage is TRBV20-1 and J usage is TRBJ2-2; possible D gene TRBD1, 5 bases. The V gene's germline CDR1 is DFQATT and CDR2 SNEGSKA (reference sequence). Trimming removed 3 bases at V and 0 bases at J, with 8 bases between. CDR3 length: 14 amino acids. In nucleotides, the CDR3 is TGCAGTGCTAGGGACATTACGAACACCGGGGAGCTGTTTTTT. Residues: CSARDITNTGELFF.

The chain uses TRBV13 and TRBJ2-1; 9 bases match TRBD2. CDR1 PRHDT and CDR2 FYEKMQ come from the germline V gene (reference sequence). V trimming: 5 bases; J trimming: 4 bases; junction bases outside the gene matches: 15. This CDR3 is built from 18 residues. The CDR3 spells CASSAGGKREVGYNEQFF. CDR3 bases: TGTGCCAGCAGCGCCGGGGGGAAGCGGGAGGTCGGATACAATGAGCAGTTCTTC.

The chain couples TRBV13 to TRBJ1-2, with 9 bases that match TRBD1. Germline values: CDR1 PRHDT, CDR2 FYEKMQ (reference sequence). Germline trimming cut 4 bases from V and 1 base from J; bases unmatched to any gene: 4. The length of the CDR3 is 15 residues. The CDR3 DNA sequence: TGTGCCAGCAGCTCCAGGACAGGGGATAACTATGGCTACACCTTC. It yields the protein CASSSRTGDNYGYTF.

This clonotype was detected a few times. The CDR3 DNA reads TGTGCCAGCAGTGAAACGGCTAGCGGCGGGTACAATGAGCAGTTCTTC. This gives the protein CASSETASGGYNEQFF. The V call is TRBV2, the J call TRBJ2-1; 7 bases map to TRBD2. This CDR3 region has 16 residues. CDR1 is SNHLY, CDR2 FYNNEI, per germline. V shed 2 bases, J shed 4 bases, and the junction held 8 bases outside the gene matches.

This clonotype has ten or more counts. The rearrangement joins TRBV7-9 to TRBJ1-1; no clear D. V was shortened by 1 base and J by 0 bases, with 6 bases between the two germline ends. Germline CDR1 reads SEHNR; CDR2 reads FQNEAQ (reference sequence). The CDR3 consists of 14 residues. The CDR3 reads CASSLGAMNTEAFF. In DNA, the CDR3 is TGTGCCAGCAGCTTAGGAGCGATGAACACTGAAGCTTTCTTT.

CDR3 amino acids: CSVGYRGEQYF. Here the CDR3 DNA reads TGCAGCGTTGGCTATAGAGGCGAGCAGTACTTC. V gene TRBV29-1 combines with J gene TRBJ2-7; D gene uncertain. Trimming removed 4 bases at V and 6 bases at J, with 10 bases between. The CDR3 runs 11 residues. Looked up from germline, CDR1 is SQVTM and CDR2 is ANQGSEA.

This clonotype has more than one count but fewer than ten. The V and J genes are TRBV4-1 and TRBJ1-2; D unresolved. There are 14 residues in the CDR3. V lost 5 bases and J 0 bases, leaving 10 bases between the germline ends. Germline assignment: CDR1 MGHRA and CDR2 YSYEKL. DNA of the CDR3: TGCGCCAGCAGCTCTACAAGATCTAACTATGGCTACACCTTC. Residues: CASSSTRSNYGYTF.

The chain couples TRBV20-1 to TRBJ1-3; 7 bases are shared with TRBD1. This CDR3 contains 14 residues. Trimming cost V 5 bases and J 0 bases; bases outside gene matches: 4. Germline V CDR1 and CDR2: DFQATT, SNEGSKA (reference sequence). The CDR3 DNA follows: TGCAGTGCTTATGACAGGGTCTCTGGAAACACCATATATTTT. Protein sequence: CSAYDRVSGNTIYF.

V usage is TRBV4-1 and J usage is TRBJ2-7; weak D call: TRBD1 (5 bases). CDR1 is MGHRA, CDR2 YSYEKL, per germline. This CDR3 contains 16 residues. Trimming shortened V by 1 base and J by 3 bases, and 16 bases separated the two germline ends. The chain's CDR3 is CASSQAADTGLYEQYF. CDR3 coding DNA: TGCGCCAGCAGCCAAGCTGCGGACACCGGCCTCTACGAGCAGTACTTC.

The V call is TRBV12-3 or TRBV12-4, the J call TRBJ2-1; D is possibly TRBD2 (6 bases). This CDR3 has 14 amino acids. V was trimmed by 1 base and J by 5 bases, leaving 9 bases between them. Written as DNA, the CDR3 is TGTGCCAGCAGTTTAGGACTAGGGGACAATGAGCAGTTCTTC. This codes for CASSLGLGDNEQFF.

This clonotype occurred many times. The rearrangement links TRBV5-1 to TRBJ2-1, with 9 bases aligning to TRBD2. The CDR3 has 15 residues. CDR1 and CDR2 from the germline V gene are SGHRS and YFSETQ. V lost 1 base and J lost 6; bases outside the gene matches: 5. The CDR3 DNA reads as TGCGCCAGCAGCTTGACCCTAGCGGGGTCCAATGAGCAGTTCTTC. Its protein is CASSLTLAGSNEQFF.

This chain links TRBV28 with TRBJ2-1; 7 bases align to TRBD1. The CDR3 length is 13 residues. The germline V gene has CDR1 MDHEN and CDR2 SYDVKM. V lost 6 bases and J lost 5; bases outside the gene matches: 4. In nucleotides, the CDR3 is TGTGCCAGCAGGACGACAGGGCACAATGAGCAGTTCTTC. This translates into CASRTTGHNEQFF. The full variable domain, with the rest looked up from reference TRBV28 and TRBJ2-1, is DVKVTQSSRYLVKRTGEKVFLECVQDMDHENMFWYRQDPGLGLRLIYFSYDVKMKEKGDIPEGYSVSREKKERFSLILESASTNQTSMYLCASRTTGHNEQFFGPGTRLTVL.

V is TRBV9 and J is TRBJ2-1; 12 bases line up with TRBD1. Germline CDR1 SGDLS, CDR2 YYNGEE. With 0 bases clipped from V and 8 bases from J, the junction kept 6 bases outside the gene matches. CDR3 size: 16 residues. CDR3 sequence (DNA): TGTGCCAGCAGCGTAGCTTCCGGGACAGGGGGCGATGAGCAGTTCTTC. As protein: CASSVASGTGGDEQFF.

The chain carries TRBV6-2 or TRBV6-3 and TRBJ2-1; D perhaps matches TRBD2 (6 bases). V was trimmed by 2 bases and J by 3 bases, leaving 14 bases between them. CDR3 length: 16 amino acids. CDR1 MNHEY and CDR2 SVGEGT come from the germline V gene. This CDR3 is CASSYMGGGNYNEQFF. For the CDR3, the DNA is TGTGCCAGCAGTTACATGGGCGGAGGGAACTACAATGAGCAGTTCTTC.

This clonotype was picked up a small number of times. This chain connects TRBV11-2 to TRBJ1-2; no firm D call. Germline assignment: CDR1 SGHAT and CDR2 FQNNGV. The CDR3 runs to 15 residues. V lost 1 base and J lost 2, with 11 bases in between. The CDR3 loop reads CASSLVLATNYGYTF. The CDR3 region has the DNA TGTGCCAGCAGCTTAGTCTTAGCCACCAACTATGGCTACACCTTC.

This clonotype was seen a handful of times. The V call is TRBV20-1, the J call TRBJ2-4; TRBD1 aligns across 8 bases. Trimming cost V 2 bases and J 3 bases; bases outside gene matches: 6. CDR3 length: 15 amino acids. Germline V CDR1 and CDR2: DFQATT, SNEGSKA (reference sequence). CDR3 sequence (DNA): TGCAGTGCTAGACCGGACAGGGAGGACAAAAACATTCAGTACTTC. Amino acid sequence: CSARPDREDKNIQYF.

A few counts support this clonotype. CDR3 residues: CSASPLFLAGGTDTQYF. The CDR3 nucleotides are TGCAGTGCTAGCCCCTTATTTCTAGCGGGAGGGACTGATACGCAGTATTTT. The rearrangement joins TRBV20-1 to TRBJ2-3; 12 bases are a match to TRBD2. Germline V gene lookup returns CDR1 DFQATT and CDR2 SNEGSKA (reference sequence). V was pared by 3 bases and J by 6 bases, with 13 bases of the junction left unmatched. The CDR3 runs to 17 residues.

This clonotype was seen more than once but under ten times. This CDR3 is CASSFVQNYEQYF. The CDR3 DNA reads TGTGCCAGCAGCTTCGTACAGAACTACGAGCAGTACTTC. V and J are TRBV11-2 and TRBJ2-7; no reliable D call. This CDR3 has 13 amino acids. CDR1 SGHAT and CDR2 FQNNGV come from the germline V gene. Trimming took 3 bases from V and 3 from J, leaving 9 bases between them.

V usage is TRBV7-3 and J usage is TRBJ2-2; 9 bases agree with TRBD2. J gave up 0 bases and V 5 bases, and 7 bases lay outside the gene matches. The CDR3 sequence is 17 residues long. In germline, CDR1 is SGHTA, CDR2 FQGTGA. This CDR3 reads CASSPTGLAPNTGELFF. The CDR3 DNA sequence: TGTGCCAGCAGCCCAACAGGACTAGCGCCGAACACCGGGGAGCTGTTTTTT.